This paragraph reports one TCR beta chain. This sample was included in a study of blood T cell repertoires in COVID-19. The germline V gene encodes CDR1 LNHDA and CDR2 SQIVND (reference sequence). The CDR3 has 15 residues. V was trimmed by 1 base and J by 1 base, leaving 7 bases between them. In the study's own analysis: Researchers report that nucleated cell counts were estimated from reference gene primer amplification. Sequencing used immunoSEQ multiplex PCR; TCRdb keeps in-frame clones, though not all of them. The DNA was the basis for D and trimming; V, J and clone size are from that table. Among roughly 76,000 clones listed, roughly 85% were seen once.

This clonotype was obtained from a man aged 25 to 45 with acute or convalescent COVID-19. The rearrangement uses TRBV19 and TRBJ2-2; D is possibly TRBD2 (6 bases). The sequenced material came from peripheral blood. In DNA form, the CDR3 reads TGTGCCAGTAGTATAGTGGGGGGGAACACCGGGGAGCTGTTTTTT. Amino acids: CASSIVGGNTGELFF.